These T cell receptor beta chains were read from a single sample in a study of blood T cell repertoires in COVID-19. TCRdb's table, derived via immunoSEQ multiplex PCR, lists solely in-frame clones and lacks some. Of 240,000 or so clones listed, roughly 86% are singletons. The source material was peripheral blood. The receptors stem from a woman in her 30s who had recovered from COVID-19. Each CDR3 is given with its conserved first and last residue. A D gene is named only where the DNA matches it firmly. Clone size, where shown, is once, few, many, or a class for clones that have expanded.

clone_size	v_call	j_call	d_call	cdr3_aa	cdr3_nt
-	TRBV4-3	TRBJ1-1	-	CASSPKIVLNTEAFF	TGCGCCAGCAGCCCTAAGATTGTCCTGAACACTGAAGCTTTCTTT
once	TRBV19	TRBJ2-1	-	CASSYRGLNNEQFF	TGTGCCAGTAGCTACAGGGGACTTAACAATGAGCAGTTCTTC
-	TRBV7-2	TRBJ2-7	-	CASSSSSYEQYF	TGTGCCAGCAGCTCCAGCTCCTACGAGCAGTACTTC
-	TRBV6-5	TRBJ2-1	TRBD1	CASRVGQSNNEQFF	TGTGCCAGCAGGGTGGGACAGTCAAACAATGAGCAGTTCTTC
-	TRBV3-1/TRBV3-2	TRBJ2-1	TRBD1	CASSQVGTGEHEQFF	TGTGCCAGCAGCCAAGTCGGGACAGGGGAACATGAGCAGTTCTTC
-	TRBV12-5	TRBJ1-5	-	CASGLVSPALGLSNQPQHF	TGTGCTAGTGGTTTGGTATCCCCCGCCCTAGGTCTTAGCAATCAGCCCCAGCATTTT
-	TRBV27	TRBJ1-5	-	CASSRGVNQPQHF	TGTGCCAGCAGTCGCGGGGTGAATCAGCCCCAGCATTTT
-	TRBV7-2	TRBJ1-4	TRBD1	CASSPRDRGNEKLFF	TGTGCCAGCAGCCCACGGGACAGGGGGAATGAAAAACTGTTTTTT
-	TRBV6-5	TRBJ2-5	TRBD2	CASSSTSGETYTQYF	TGTGCCAGCAGTTCCACTAGCGGGGAAACCTACACCCAGTACTTC
-	TRBV25-1	TRBJ1-2	-	CASSEYRGSNYGYTF	TGTGCCAGCAGTGAATATCGAGGGAGTAACTATGGCTACACCTTC
-	TRBV10-3	TRBJ2-1	-	CAISPEPYNEQFF	TGTGCCATCAGCCCAGAACCATACAATGAGCAGTTCTTC
-	TRBV14	TRBJ2-7	-	CASSLGGANYEQYF	TGTGCCAGCAGCCTTGGCGGAGCAAACTACGAGCAGTACTTC
-	TRBV9	TRBJ2-5	TRBD2	CASSVAGVGGETQYF	TGTGCCAGCAGCGTTGCGGGGGTTGGAGGAGAGACCCAGTACTTC
-	TRBV4-3	TRBJ1-6	TRBD1	CASSQDSGGSSYNSPLHF	TGCGCCAGCAGCCAAGATTCAGGGGGGAGCTCCTATAATTCACCCCTCCACTTT
once	TRBV11-2	TRBJ2-7	-	CASSPTGLVYEQYF	TGTGCCAGCAGCCCTACAGGGTTGGTCTACGAGCAGTACTTC
-	TRBV10-3	TRBJ2-1	-	CAIRQAESYNEQFF	TGTGCCATCAGACAGGCTGAATCCTACAATGAGCAGTTCTTC
-	TRBV10-3	TRBJ1-5	TRBD1	CAISDARQGGNQPQHF	TGTGCCATCAGTGATGCTAGACAGGGCGGCAATCAGCCCCAGCATTTT
-	TRBV7-9	TRBJ2-3	TRBD2	CASSSGTSGGGDTDTQYF	TGTGCCAGCAGCTCCGGGACTAGCGGGGGGGGAGACACAGATACGCAGTATTTT
-	TRBV11-2	TRBJ2-2	-	CASSLKTVTNTGELFF	TGTGCCAGCAGCTTAAAGACAGTCACGAACACCGGGGAGCTGTTTTTT
-	TRBV2	TRBJ2-2	-	CASSADYRGELFF	TGTGCCAGCAGTGCGGACTACCGAGGGGAGCTGTTTTTT
-	TRBV6-2/TRBV6-3	TRBJ1-2	-	CASSYDSPVYGYTF	TGTGCCAGCAGTTACGACAGCCCCGTCTATGGCTACACCTTC
-	TRBV2	TRBJ1-4	-	CASSGGQPREKLFF	TGTGCCAGCAGTGGGGGGCAACCCCGCGAAAAACTGTTTTTT
once	TRBV12-5	TRBJ1-1	-	CASGLGQSTEAFF	TGTGCTAGTGGCCTAGGACAAAGCACTGAAGCTTTCTTT
-	TRBV18	TRBJ1-5	-	CASSPSGARNQPQHF	TGTGCCAGCTCGCCGTCAGGGGCGCGTAATCAGCCCCAGCATTTT
-	TRBV9	TRBJ2-3	-	CASSVGRSTDTQYF	TGTGCCAGCAGCGTGGGGAGATCCACAGATACGCAGTATTTT
-	TRBV19	TRBJ2-5	TRBD1	CASSMFLGGPETQYF	TGTGCCAGTAGTATGTTCTTAGGGGGCCCAGAGACCCAGTACTTC
once	TRBV20-1	TRBJ2-2	-	CSASPGTRRYTGELFF	TGCAGTGCTAGTCCGGGGACACGCCGGTACACCGGGGAGCTGTTTTTT
-	TRBV7-2	TRBJ2-3	TRBD1	CASSRGQGTDTQYF	TGTGCCAGCAGCCGGGGACAGGGCACAGATACGCAGTATTTT
-	TRBV11-1	TRBJ2-3	-	CASSLSVGPGTDTQYF	TGTGCCAGCAGCTTAAGCGTGGGGCCTGGCACAGATACGCAGTATTTT
-	TRBV7-9	TRBJ1-2	-	CASSLMTGVGGYTF	TGTGCCAGCAGCTTAATGACCGGGGTTGGCGGCTACACCTTC
-	TRBV29-1	TRBJ1-3	-	CSVERGNTIYF	TGCAGCGTTGAGCGGGGAAACACCATATATTTT
-	TRBV19	TRBJ2-3	-	CASSRVGASTDTQYF	TGTGCCAGTAGCCGGGTTGGGGCTAGCACAGATACGCAGTATTTT
-	TRBV5-8	TRBJ2-7	-	CASRDWTASKNSPSYEQYF	TGTGCCAGCAGGGACTGGACAGCCTCAAAAAATTCCCCTTCCTACGAGCAGTACTTC
-	TRBV4-2	TRBJ1-1	-	CASSQLGTNTEAFF	TGTGCCAGCAGCCAACTTGGCACGAACACTGAAGCTTTCTTT
-	TRBV30	TRBJ1-1	-	CAWSVRGTPDTEAFF	TGTGCCTGGAGTGTACGGGGAACCCCTGACACTGAAGCTTTCTTT
-	TRBV18	TRBJ2-5	-	CASSSGETQYF	TGTGCCAGCTCCTCCGGGGAGACCCAGTACTTC
-	TRBV7-2	TRBJ2-5	TRBD2	CASSITSGSKTQYF	TGTGCCAGCAGCATCACTAGCGGTTCAAAGACCCAGTACTTC
once	TRBV2	TRBJ2-1	TRBD2	CATAGLAVTYNEQFF	TGTGCCACAGCGGGACTAGCGGTCACCTACAATGAGCAGTTCTTC
once	TRBV7-6	TRBJ2-7	TRBD2	CASSRIAGDIEQYF	TGTGCCAGCAGCCGGATAGCGGGGGACATCGAGCAGTACTTC
-	TRBV13	TRBJ2-7	-	CASSWLRQSTKQYF	TGTGCCAGCAGTTGGTTGAGACAGAGTACAAAGCAGTACTTC
-	TRBV6-2/TRBV6-3	TRBJ1-1	-	CASSKDRNTEAFF	TGTGCCAGCAGTAAGGACAGAAACACTGAAGCTTTCTTT
-	TRBV29-1	TRBJ1-2	-	CSVEERGGRSLDNYGYTF	TGCAGCGTTGAAGAGCGGGGAGGAAGAAGTCTCGATAACTATGGCTACACCTTC
-	TRBV6-5	TRBJ2-1	TRBD1	CASSYKTGGYEQFF	TGTGCCAGCAGTTACAAGACAGGGGGTTATGAGCAGTTCTTC
-	TRBV7-3	TRBJ1-1	-	CASSRLGGSNTEAFF	TGTGCCAGCAGCCGACTGGGAGGCTCCAACACTGAAGCTTTCTTT
-	TRBV12-3/TRBV12-4	TRBJ1-2	-	CASSLGLGYTF	TGTGCCAGCAGTTTGGGCCTGGGCTACACCTTC
-	TRBV23-1	TRBJ2-1	-	CASSPIPSPTYNEQFF	TGCGCCAGCAGCCCCATCCCGAGCCCCACCTACAATGAGCAGTTCTTC
-	TRBV7-2	TRBJ2-2	TRBD1	CASSPGGLYTGELFF	TGTGCCAGCAGCCCAGGGGGCCTGTACACCGGGGAGCTGTTTTTT
-	TRBV14	TRBJ2-1	-	CASSQGAAYNEQFF	TGTGCCAGCAGCCAAGGGGCAGCTTACAATGAGCAGTTCTTC
-	TRBV3-1/TRBV3-2	TRBJ2-7	-	CASSFPVAWTDNSYEQYF	TGTGCCAGCAGCTTCCCAGTCGCTTGGACTGATAATTCCTACGAGCAGTACTTC
-	TRBV4-2	TRBJ2-1	-	CASSQDGWNEQFF	TGTGCCAGCAGCCAAGATGGCTGGAATGAGCAGTTCTTC
-	TRBV9	TRBJ1-5	TRBD1	CASSPTGYSNQPQHF	TGTGCCAGCAGTCCGACAGGGTACAGCAATCAGCCCCAGCATTTT
-	TRBV6-2/TRBV6-3	TRBJ2-2	TRBD2	CASSHGGGTPSAGELFF	TGTGCCAGCAGCCATGGCGGGGGGACACCAAGCGCCGGGGAGCTGTTTTTT
few	TRBV14	TRBJ2-5	-	CASSQGPQETQYF	TGTGCCAGCAGCCAAGGTCCTCAAGAGACCCAGTACTTC
-	TRBV5-1	TRBJ2-7	-	CASSLLLLPGSGSYEQYF	TGCGCCAGCAGCTTGTTACTTCTACCGGGGTCGGGTAGCTACGAGCAGTACTTC
-	TRBV7-2	TRBJ2-1	-	CASSSTVYNEQFF	TGTGCCAGCAGCTCGACAGTCTACAATGAGCAGTTCTTC
-	TRBV7-9	TRBJ1-3	-	CASSPRAAPPGNTIYF	TGTGCCAGCAGCCCCCGTGCGGCACCTCCTGGAAACACCATATATTTT
-	TRBV13	TRBJ2-1	TRBD1	CASSSRDRGVTGHNEQFF	TGTGCCAGCAGCTCCCGGGACAGGGGTGTAACGGGGCACAATGAGCAGTTCTTC
-	TRBV24-1	TRBJ1-2	TRBD1	CATSDRDSDYGYTF	TGTGCCACCAGTGATCGGGACAGCGACTATGGCTACACCTTC
-	TRBV9	TRBJ2-5	-	CASSVQSAGETQYF	TGTGCCAGCAGCGTGCAATCTGCGGGAGAGACCCAGTACTTC